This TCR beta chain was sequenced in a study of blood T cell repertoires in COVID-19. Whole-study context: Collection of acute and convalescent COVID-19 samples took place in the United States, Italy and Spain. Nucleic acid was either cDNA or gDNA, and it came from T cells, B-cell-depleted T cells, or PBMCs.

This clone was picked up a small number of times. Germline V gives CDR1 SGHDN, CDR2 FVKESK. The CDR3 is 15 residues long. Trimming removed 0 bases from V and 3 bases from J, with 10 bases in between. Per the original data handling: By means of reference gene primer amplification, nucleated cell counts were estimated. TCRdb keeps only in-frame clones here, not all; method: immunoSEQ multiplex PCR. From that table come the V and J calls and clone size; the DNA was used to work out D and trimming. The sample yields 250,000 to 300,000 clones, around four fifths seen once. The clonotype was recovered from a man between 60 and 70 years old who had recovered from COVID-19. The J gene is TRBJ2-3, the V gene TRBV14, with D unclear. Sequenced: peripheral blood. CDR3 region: CASSQDLQRTDTQYF. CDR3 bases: TGTGCCAGCAGCCAAGATTTACAGAGAACAGATACGCAGTATTTT. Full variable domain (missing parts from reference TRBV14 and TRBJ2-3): EAGVTQFPSHSVIEKGQTVTLRCDPISGHDNLYWYRRVMGKEIKFLLHFVKESKQDESGMPNNRFLAERTGGTYSTLKVQPAELEDSGVYFCASSQDLQRTDTQYFGPGTRLTVL.